The 32 T cell receptor beta chains below come from one sample, sequenced in a study of blood T cell repertoires in COVID-19. Assay: immunoSEQ multiplex PCR; the TCRdb copy retains only in-frame clones and omits some. This table holds some 120,000 clones, approximately 85% found once. Sequenced: peripheral blood. The receptors stem from a human donor in a cohort sampled during active COVID-19.

V is TRBV19 and J is TRBJ2-2; TRBD1 aligns across 8 bases. The CDR3 extends over 15 amino acids. Germline trimming cut 5 bases from V and 7 bases from J; bases unmatched to any gene: 9. CDR1 is LNHDA, CDR2 SQIVND, per germline (reference sequence). The CDR3 sequence is CASSPRTGKVGELFF. DNA for the CDR3: TGTGCCAGTAGTCCTCGGACAGGGAAGGTCGGGGAGCTGTTTTTT. The variable domain in full, completed from reference TRBV19 and TRBJ2-2, reads DGGITQSPKYLFRKEGQNVTLSCEQNLNHDAMYWYRQDPGQGLRLIYYSQIVNDFQKGDIAEGYSVSREKKESFPLTVTSAQKNPTAFYLCASSPRTGKVGELFFGEGSRLTVL.

This rearrangement joins TRBV6-4 to TRBJ1-6; D might be TRBD1 (5 bases). CDR1 and CDR2 from the germline V gene are MRHNA and SNTAGT. Trimming cost V 4 bases and J 9 bases, with 10 bases left between them. The CDR3 has 13 residues. The CDR3 reads CASSVTESSPLHF. Written as DNA, the CDR3 is TGTGCCAGCAGTGTGACAGAATCTTCACCCCTCCACTTT.

The sample holds a few counts of this clone. This sequence joins TRBV5-1 and TRBJ1-2; D possibly corresponds to TRBD1 (5 bases). Germline V lookup: CDR1 SGHRS, CDR2 YFSETQ. The CDR3 extends over 13 amino acids. The V and J ends lost 0 bases and 2 bases respectively, with 5 bases between them. The CDR3 DNA reads TGCGCCAGCAGCTTGGCAGGGAACTATGGCTACACCTTC. It yields the protein CASSLAGNYGYTF. Looking up the rest from reference TRBV5-1 and TRBJ1-2 gives the full variable domain: KAGVTQTPRYLIKTRGQQVTLSCSPISGHRSVSWYQQTPGQGLQFLFEYFSETQRNKGNFPGRFSGRQFSNSRSEMNVSTLELGDSALYLCASSLAGNYGYTFGSGTRLTVV.

V usage is TRBV6-1 and J usage is TRBJ1-2; 7 nucleotides agree with TRBD1. Germline V gives CDR1 MNHNS, CDR2 SASEGT. Germline trimming cut 4 bases from V and 0 bases from J; bases unmatched to any gene: 8. The CDR3 covers 16 residues. The CDR3 nucleotides are TGTGCCAGCAGTGGGACCCGGGACAGATCTAACTATGGCTACACCTTC. This encodes CASSGTRDRSNYGYTF.

The chain recombines TRBV5-1 with TRBJ1-5, with 7 nucleotides matching TRBD1. Per germline, CDR1 SGHRS and CDR2 YFSETQ. The CDR3 spans 17 residues. Trimming cost V 0 bases and J 8 bases; bases outside gene matches: 14. The CDR3 bases are TGCGCCAGCAGCTTGGGGCGAGTTGCAAGGGGGCGAGAGCCCCAGCATTTT. Amino acid sequence: CASSLGRVARGREPQHF.

For the CDR3, the DNA is TGTGCCAGCAGCGTGACACCTCGGCCCGGGGAGCTGTTTTTT. It codes for CASSVTPRPGELFF. The chain joins TRBV7-9 to TRBJ2-2; D is ambiguous. V lost 5 bases and J lost 6, with 13 bases in between. CDR3 length: 14 residues. Germline V gene lookup returns CDR1 SEHNR and CDR2 FQNEAQ (reference sequence).

The chain uses TRBV11-2 and TRBJ1-5; D call uncertain. CDR1 SGHAT and CDR2 FQNNGV come from the germline V gene. Trimming left V 3 bases short and J 5 bases short, with 14 bases between. This CDR3 is 15 amino acids long. CDR3 residues: CASSFVLAVDQPQHF. The CDR3 bases are TGTGCCAGCAGCTTCGTCTTGGCAGTCGATCAGCCCCAGCATTTT.

V is TRBV28 and J is TRBJ1-5; D is unresolved. Trimming took off 3 bases at V and 4 bases at J, with 10 bases between the two ends. The CDR3 has 14 residues. Germline CDR1 and CDR2: MDHEN and SYDVKM. CDR3 residues: CASSFQAGNQPQHF. The CDR3, as DNA: TGTGCCAGCAGTTTTCAGGCGGGTAATCAGCCCCAGCATTTT.

The V call is TRBV19, the J call TRBJ2-1, with TRBD2 as a possible D gene (6 bases). Germline loops: CDR1 LNHDA, CDR2 SQIVND (reference sequence). V lost 7 bases and J 3 bases, leaving 13 bases between the germline ends. The CDR3 runs 14 residues. The CDR3 DNA follows: TGTGCCAGTACGTCTGATAGCGGCTACAATGAGCAGTTCTTC. The encoded protein is CASTSDSGYNEQFF. The complete variable domain, with remaining parts taken from reference TRBV19 and TRBJ2-1, reads DGGITQSPKYLFRKEGQNVTLSCEQNLNHDAMYWYRQDPGQGLRLIYYSQIVNDFQKGDIAEGYSVSREKKESFPLTVTSAQKNPTAFYLCASTSDSGYNEQFFGPGTRLTVL.

The gene calls are TRBV28 and TRBJ2-6; 8 bases are shared with TRBD1. The CDR3 consists of 14 residues. The germline V gene has CDR1 MDHEN and CDR2 SYDVKM. The V gene end was trimmed by 10 bases and the J gene end by 4 bases; junction bases not matched to a gene: 6. The CDR3 loop reads CAIQGAAGANVLTF. CDR3 DNA: TGTGCCATCCAGGGGGCGGCCGGGGCCAACGTCCTGACTTTC.

This chain uses TRBV18 with TRBJ1-2; D is perhaps TRBD1 (5 bases). Germline loops: CDR1 KGHSH, CDR2 LQKENI. The CDR3 contains 14 residues. With 2 bases removed from V and 5 bases from J, the gap between germline ends came to 12 bases. CDR3 bases: TGTGCCAGCTCACCATCAGGGATTGAGTATGGCTACACCTTC. This gives the protein CASSPSGIEYGYTF.

The chain links TRBV18 to TRBJ1-4; D is unclear. The CDR3 has 16 residues. Germline CDR1 KGHSH, CDR2 LQKENI. V was shortened by 3 bases and J by 7 bases, with 18 bases between the two germline ends. The CDR3 nucleotides are TGTGCCAGCTCACCGCGGGCAGGCGGCCCCCCTGAAAAACTGTTTTTT. Translation gives CASSPRAGGPPEKLFF.

This clone was found a few times. The chain carries TRBV6-6 and TRBJ2-1; 10 nucleotides align to TRBD2. Germline assignment: CDR1 MNHNY and CDR2 SVGAGI (reference sequence). After removal of 6 bases from V and 8 bases from J, the junction contained 10 bases not matched to a gene. CDR3 size: 15 residues. Here the CDR3 reads CASRTSGRASDEQFF. CDR3 DNA: TGTGCCAGCAGAACAAGCGGGAGGGCCTCGGATGAGCAGTTCTTC.

This rearrangement joins TRBV4-1 to TRBJ2-7; 8 bases line up with TRBD2. Looked up from germline, CDR1 is MGHRA and CDR2 is YSYEKL. V lost 4 bases to trimming and J lost 0 bases; unmatched junction nucleotides: 5. The CDR3 runs 15 residues. DNA for the CDR3: TGCGCCAGCAGCCCACTAGCGGCACCCTCCTACGAGCAGTACTTC. Its translation: CASSPLAAPSYEQYF.

This sequence joins TRBV27 and TRBJ2-6; perhaps D is TRBD1 or TRBD2 (6 bases each). The CDR3 covers 15 residues. In germline, CDR1 is MNHEY, CDR2 SMNVEV (reference sequence). The V end was cut by 6 bases, the J end by 1 base, with 10 bases between. CDR3 amino acids: CASSLGGSGANVLTF. CDR3 sequence (DNA): TGTGCCAGCAGCTTAGGGGGGTCTGGGGCCAACGTCCTGACTTTC.

This clone has just one count. The chain combines TRBV28 with TRBJ1-1, with D perhaps matching TRBD1 (6 bases). The germline V gene encodes CDR1 MDHEN and CDR2 SYDVKM. V was pared by 5 bases and J by 8 bases, with 15 bases between. This CDR3 has 13 amino acids. In DNA, the CDR3 is TGTGCCAGCAGTCGGGGGGGGGCAGCAGAAGCTTTCTTT. Translation: CASSRGGAAEAFF.

This chain links TRBV27 with TRBJ2-1; 8 nucleotides match TRBD2. CDR1 is MNHEY, CDR2 SMNVEV, per germline (reference sequence). This CDR3 comprises 16 residues. V was clipped by 3 bases and J by 0 bases; unmatched bases: 4. CDR3 loop: CASSFRGGPSYNEQFF. In DNA, the CDR3 is TGTGCCAGCAGTTTTCGGGGGGGCCCCTCCTACAATGAGCAGTTCTTC.

The chain uses TRBV5-1 and TRBJ1-1; D is unresolved. There are 15 residues in the CDR3. Per the germline V gene, CDR1 is SGHRS and CDR2 is YFSETQ. V gave up 1 base and J gave up 4 bases, with 14 bases separating them. The CDR3 loop is CASSLQLDLPTEAFF. The CDR3 nucleotides are TGCGCCAGCAGCTTGCAATTAGATTTACCCACTGAAGCTTTCTTT.

The chain uses TRBV24-1 and TRBJ2-5, with no clear D. The germline V gene encodes CDR1 KGHDR and CDR2 SFDVKD. The CDR3 is made up of 12 amino acids. The ends were cut back, 0 bases at V and 5 bases at J, with 3 bases in the middle. The CDR3 protein is CATSDLQETQYF. The CDR3 nucleotides are TGTGCCACCAGTGATTTGCAGGAGACCCAGTACTTC.

The chain carries TRBV3-1 (or the pseudogene TRBV3-2) and TRBJ2-1; 8 nucleotides line up with TRBD1. From germline, CDR1 is LGHDT and CDR2 YNNKEL (reference sequence). The length of the CDR3 is 15 residues. V gave up 2 bases and J gave up 4 bases; unmatched junction bases: 4. The CDR3 protein is CASSQPDRDYNEQFF. DNA for the CDR3: TGTGCCAGCAGCCAACCGGACAGGGATTACAATGAGCAGTTCTTC.

This chain connects TRBV5-4 to TRBJ1-3; D is ambiguous. V lost 2 bases and J 7 bases, leaving 13 bases between the germline ends. The CDR3 contains 14 residues. In germline, CDR1 is SGHNT, CDR2 YYREEE (reference sequence). The DNA for the CDR3 is TGTGCCAGCAGCTTAGACCAGGTGTCGAACACCATATATTTT. Its protein product is CASSLDQVSNTIYF.

This rearrangement joins TRBV6-5 to TRBJ2-2; no definite D call. The CDR3 sequence is 16 residues long. V was cut by 1 base and J by 1 base, with 10 bases left in between. Germline V gives CDR1 MNHEY, CDR2 SVGAGI. The CDR3 region is CASSYYMEQNTGELFF. CDR3 DNA sequence: TGTGCCAGCAGTTACTATATGGAGCAGAACACCGGGGAGCTGTTTTTT.

For the CDR3, the DNA is TGTGCCAGCTCAGTCGGGACAGCCCCCAATCAGCCCCAGCATTTT. Amino acids: CASSVGTAPNQPQHF. The gene calls are TRBV18 and TRBJ1-5, with 7 bases identical to TRBD1. CDR3 length: 15 residues. Trimming cost V 5 bases and J 3 bases; bases outside gene matches: 7. CDR1 is KGHSH and CDR2 is LQKENI in the germline V gene.

CDR3 sequence (DNA): TGTGCCAGTAGTAACCACCCCGGGACTAGCGGGGCAGGGGAGCTGTTTTTT. The encoded protein is CASSNHPGTSGAGELFF. This sequence joins TRBV19 and TRBJ2-2; TRBD2 matches 13 bases. The V segment lost 4 bases and the J segment 8 bases; nucleotides outside the gene matches: 10. Looked up from germline, CDR1 is LNHDA and CDR2 is SQIVND (reference sequence). This CDR3 is built from 17 residues.

The rearrangement uses TRBV20-1 and TRBJ2-7, with a weak D call TRBD1 (5 bases). Per the germline V gene, CDR1 is DFQATT and CDR2 is SNEGSKA (reference sequence). The CDR3 spans 9 residues. The CDR3 sequence: CRPTVEQYF. The CDR3 DNA follows: TGCAGACCGACAGTCGAGCAGTACTTC.

The chain couples TRBV6-6 to TRBJ2-1; 14 bases are shared with TRBD2. The CDR3 is 13 amino acids. Per germline, CDR1 MNHNY and CDR2 SVGAGI (reference sequence). With V trimmed by 11 bases and J by 8 bases, 5 bases remained unmatched. The DNA for the CDR3 is TGTGCCGGAGGGACTAGCGGGAGCTATGAGCAGTTCTTC. Amino acids: CAGGTSGSYEQFF.

V is TRBV6-5 and J is TRBJ2-6; 7 nucleotides align to TRBD1. CDR3 length: 15 residues. Trimming cost V 10 bases and J 0 bases; bases outside gene matches: 6. Germline V lookup: CDR1 MNHEY, CDR2 SVGAGI. The CDR3 here is CAIRTGGSGANVLTF. CDR3 nucleotide sequence: TGTGCCATTCGGACAGGTGGCTCTGGGGCCAACGTCCTGACTTTC.

This clone was observed a handful of times. The genes are TRBV3-1 (or the pseudogene TRBV3-2) and TRBJ1-1; the D is unclear. V lost 4 bases, J lost 1 base, and 4 bases lay in between. This CDR3 spans 12 amino acids. The germline gives CDR1 LGHDT, CDR2 YNNKEL (reference sequence). CDR3: CASSRENTEAFF. CDR3 nucleotides: TGTGCCAGCAGCCGCGAGAACACTGAAGCTTTCTTT.

The V call is TRBV5-1, the J call TRBJ2-3; a possible D gene is TRBD2 (6 bases). The germline V and J ends were trimmed by 4 bases and 1 base, with 10 bases remaining between them. The CDR3 consists of 14 residues. Germline-derived CDR1 and CDR2 are SGHRS and YFSETQ. In DNA form, the CDR3 reads TGCGCCAGCAGCGCTAGGGAGGGCACAGATACGCAGTATTTT. It is translated as CASSAREGTDTQYF.

This chain's CDR3 is CASSPGPYEQYF. CDR3 bases: TGTGCCAGCAGTCCAGGGCCCTACGAGCAGTACTTC. The rearrangement uses TRBV3-1 (or the pseudogene TRBV3-2) and TRBJ2-7, with D perhaps matching TRBD1 (5 bases). The CDR3 spans 12 residues. Germline assignment: CDR1 LGHDT and CDR2 YNNKEL (reference sequence). The V end lost 6 bases, the J end lost 2 bases, and 8 bases lay between the germline ends.

This chain uses TRBV5-1 with TRBJ2-3, with unresolved D. The germline V and J ends were trimmed by 0 bases and 7 bases, with 15 bases remaining between them. The length of the CDR3 is 15 residues. The germline CDR1 and CDR2 sequences are SGHRS and YFSETQ. CDR3 sequence reads: CASSLGPPRLNTQYF. CDR3 DNA: TGCGCCAGCAGCTTGGGGCCACCCCGCCTTAATACGCAGTATTTT. Full variable domain (missing parts from reference TRBV5-1 and TRBJ2-3): KAGVTQTPRYLIKTRGQQVTLSCSPISGHRSVSWYQQTPGQGLQFLFEYFSETQRNKGNFPGRFSGRQFSNSRSEMNVSTLELGDSALYLCASSLGPPRLNTQYFGPGTRLTVL.

This clone appeared a single time. The rearrangement uses TRBV19 and TRBJ1-1; D unresolved. V lost 5 bases, J lost 5 bases, and 12 bases lay in between. The CDR3 covers 13 residues. Germline V gives CDR1 LNHDA, CDR2 SQIVND (reference sequence). In DNA, the CDR3 is TGTGCCAGTAGTCCCCCTCCTCGGACTGAAGCTTTCTTT. It translates to CASSPPPRTEAFF.